A single sample gave rise to the 20 T cell receptor beta chains below, sequenced in a study of blood T cell repertoires in COVID-19. Libraries were prepared by immunoSEQ multiplex PCR; TCRdb keeps only in-frame clonotypes and omits some of them. There are about 190,000 clones in the sample; 76% occur only once, and about 15% lies in the top ten. Input material: PBMCs or T cells enriched from blood (not recorded which). Receptors originate from a woman between 45 and 65 years old with acute COVID-19.

The chain employs TRBV11-2 and TRBJ1-3, with a weak D call TRBD1 (5 bases). V was shortened by 1 base and J by 1 base, with 8 bases between the two germline ends. This CDR3 comprises 15 residues. Germline values: CDR1 SGHAT, CDR2 FQNNGV. CDR3 nucleotides: TGTGCCAGCAGCTTAGTAGGGGCGTCTGGAAACACCATATATTTT. It specifies CASSLVGASGNTIYF.

This rearrangement joins TRBV5-5 to TRBJ1-6; TRBD1 might be the D (6 bases). This CDR3 spans 15 amino acids. CDR1 and CDR2 from the germline V gene are SGHKS and YYEKEE (reference sequence). V was cut by 4 bases and J by 7 bases, with 15 bases left in between. The CDR3 reads CASSPEPGTNSPLHF. CDR3 coding DNA: TGTGCCAGCAGCCCGGAGCCAGGGACAAATTCACCCCTCCACTTT.

The rearrangement joins TRBV6-5 to TRBJ1-6, with 7 bases identical to TRBD1. Germline trimming cut 3 bases from V and 9 bases from J; bases unmatched to any gene: 8. The CDR3 runs to 15 residues. The V gene's germline CDR1 is MNHEY and CDR2 SVGAGI. The DNA for the CDR3 is TGTGCCAGCAGTTATGAGGGGGCGGTTATTTCACCCCTCCACTTT. Amino acid sequence: CASSYEGAVISPLHF.

The chain recombines TRBV7-9 with TRBJ2-1; a possible D gene is TRBD1 (5 bases). The germline V gene encodes CDR1 SEHNR and CDR2 FQNEAQ (reference sequence). V lost 4 bases and J 1 base, leaving 17 bases between the germline ends. The CDR3 has 17 amino acids. CDR3 residues: CASSSDRGLGSYNEQFF. Here the CDR3 DNA reads TGTGCCAGCAGCTCCGACAGAGGCCTTGGGTCCTACAATGAGCAGTTCTTC.

This clone was seen a few times. The chain is built from TRBV19 and TRBJ1-3; D gene unclear. Trimming left V 6 bases short and J 0 bases short, with 12 bases between. Germline lookup yields CDR1 LNHDA and CDR2 SQIVND (reference sequence). There are 15 residues in the CDR3. The CDR3 DNA sequence: TGTGCCAGTAGGTATACAGCGGCCTCTGGAAACACCATATATTTT. It specifies CASRYTAASGNTIYF.

J is TRBJ1-2 and V is TRBV5-1; D remains unclear. This CDR3 comprises 18 residues. Trimming removed 4 bases at V and 2 bases at J, with 24 bases between. CDR1 is SGHRS, CDR2 YFSETQ, per germline. The CDR3 sequence: CASSPGASLFIQNYGYTF. The CDR3 nucleotides read TGCGCCAGCAGCCCCGGAGCGTCCCTGTTCATCCAGAACTATGGCTACACCTTC.

A single count supports this clone. This chain uses TRBV7-2 with TRBJ1-2, with D uncertain. CDR1 is SGHTA and CDR2 is FQGNSA in the germline V gene. CDR3 length equals 13 residues. V was clipped by 1 base and J by 8 bases, with 11 bases between them. CDR3 loop: CASSLERGRGYTF. CDR3 bases: TGTGCCAGCAGCTTAGAGAGAGGGAGAGGCTACACCTTC.

The rearrangement joins TRBV28 to TRBJ1-4, with D unclear. V lost 5 bases and J lost 0, with 16 bases in between. Germline CDR1 and CDR2: MDHEN and SYDVKM. The CDR3 length is 17 residues. CDR3 region: CASSRRLGMATNEKLFF. The CDR3 DNA reads TGTGCCAGCAGTAGGAGGTTAGGGATGGCAACTAATGAAAAACTGTTTTTT.

The genes are TRBV27 and TRBJ1-2; D may be TRBD1 (6 bases). The germline V and J ends were trimmed by 0 bases and 8 bases, with 13 bases remaining between them. CDR3 length: 14 residues. CDR1 and CDR2 from the germline V gene are MNHEY and SMNVEV (reference sequence). Here the CDR3 reads CASSLSAGAEGYTF. In DNA form, the CDR3 reads TGTGCCAGCAGTTTATCCGCAGGGGCGGAAGGCTACACCTTC.

The J gene is TRBJ2-1, the V gene TRBV5-1; 11 nucleotides line up with TRBD2. J was trimmed by 6 bases and V by 0 bases; bases with no gene match: 5. The CDR3 length is 16 residues. Germline V lookup: CDR1 SGHRS, CDR2 YFSETQ. Written as DNA, the CDR3 is TGCGCCAGCAGCTTGGCTACTAGCGGGGGATTCAATGAGCAGTTCTTC. It specifies CASSLATSGGFNEQFF.

The rearrangement uses TRBV27 and TRBJ2-7; D is possibly TRBD1 (6 bases). The V end was cut by 5 bases, the J end by 3 bases, with 14 bases between. The CDR3 is made up of 14 amino acids. Germline assignment: CDR1 MNHEY and CDR2 SMNVEV (reference sequence). The DNA of the CDR3 is TGTGCCAGCAGTACTATCAGGGGTAACTACGAGCAGTACGTC. Encoded protein: CASSTIRGNYEQYV.

V usage is TRBV5-5 and J usage is TRBJ2-2; D is possibly TRBD1 (5 bases). V shed 4 bases and J shed 3 bases, with 10 bases lying between them. The CDR3 loop spans 14 amino acids. From germline, CDR1 is SGHKS and CDR2 YYEKEE (reference sequence). In DNA, the CDR3 is TGTGCCAGCAGCCAAACAGGACACACCGGGGAGCTGTTTTTT. It translates to CASSQTGHTGELFF.

This chain links TRBV29-1 with TRBJ2-2; D is possibly TRBD1 (5 bases). CDR3 length: 13 amino acids. V lost 6 bases and J lost 4, with 12 bases in between. Looked up from germline, CDR1 is SQVTM and CDR2 is ANQGSEA. The CDR3 DNA reads TGCAGCGTGGACATTACAAGCACCGGGGAGCTGTTTTTT. This translates into CSVDITSTGELFF.

This clone has a single count. This chain connects TRBV2 to TRBJ2-1; TRBD2 agrees at 12 bases. This CDR3 contains 15 residues. V lost 6 bases, J lost 5 bases, and 5 bases stayed unmatched. Germline lookup yields CDR1 SNHLY and CDR2 FYNNEI. DNA of the CDR3: TGTGCCAGCAGGGAGACTAGCGGGGGCCACAATGAGCAGTTCTTC. Amino acid sequence: CASRETSGGHNEQFF.

This clone was seen more than once but under ten times. The genes are TRBV4-1 and TRBJ1-5, with D possibly matching TRBD1 (5 bases). This CDR3 has 14 residues. Germline CDR1 and CDR2: MGHRA and YSYEKL. V lost 0 bases and J lost 5, with 8 bases in between. The CDR3 DNA is TGCGCCAGCAGCCAAGAGTCAGGGTATCAGCCCCAGCATTTT. Protein product: CASSQESGYQPQHF.

This chain links TRBV12-5 with TRBJ1-5, with 11 bases that match TRBD1. Trimming removed 5 bases from V and 5 bases from J; junction bases left unmatched: 5. The CDR3 has 15 amino acids. Germline lookup yields CDR1 LGHNT and CDR2 FRNRAP. CDR3 nucleotide sequence: TGTGCTAGTGGTGGGCCGGGACAGGGGGATCAGCCCCAGCATTTT. It specifies CASGGPGQGDQPQHF.

The V and J genes are TRBV2 and TRBJ2-1; D possibly corresponds to TRBD1 (7 bases). CDR3 length equals 15 residues. Trimming took 8 bases from V and 5 from J, leaving 19 bases between them. The germline gives CDR1 SNHLY, CDR2 FYNNEI. CDR3 nucleotides: TGTGCCAGCCGACGCCAGGAGGGGGCGGACAATGAGCAGTTCTTC. Amino acids: CASRRQEGADNEQFF.

This clone was seen a few times. The rearrangement links TRBV11-2 to TRBJ1-5; 8 nucleotides line up with TRBD1. The CDR3 covers 24 residues. The junction had 35 bases not matched to a gene; V was cut back by 6 bases and J by 4 bases. Germline V gene data show CDR1 as SGHAT and CDR2 as FQNNGV. The CDR3 region is CASSLLPINNRGMVGINPNQPQHF. CDR3 DNA: TGTGCCAGCAGTTTACTTCCAATTAACAACAGGGGGATGGTTGGGATAAACCCAAATCAGCCCCAGCATTTT.

The rearrangement uses TRBV28 and TRBJ1-6; TRBD1 aligns across 8 bases. V lost 7 bases and J lost 8; bases outside the gene matches: 10. Looked up from germline, CDR1 is MDHEN and CDR2 is SYDVKM. The CDR3 has 15 residues. CDR3 sequence reads: CASTRTGTKDSPLHF. The CDR3 DNA reads TGTGCCAGCACCAGGACAGGGACGAAGGATTCACCCCTCCACTTT.

The rearrangement links TRBV12-5 to TRBJ2-2, with 11 positions matching TRBD2. The J segment lost 4 bases and the V segment lost 5 bases, leaving 0 bases of the junction unmatched. There are 14 residues in the CDR3. The germline CDR1 and CDR2 sequences are LGHNT and FRNRAP. For the CDR3, the DNA is TGTGCTAGTGGTCTAGCGGGGGGCACCGGGGAGCTGTTTTTT. It specifies CASGLAGGTGELFF.